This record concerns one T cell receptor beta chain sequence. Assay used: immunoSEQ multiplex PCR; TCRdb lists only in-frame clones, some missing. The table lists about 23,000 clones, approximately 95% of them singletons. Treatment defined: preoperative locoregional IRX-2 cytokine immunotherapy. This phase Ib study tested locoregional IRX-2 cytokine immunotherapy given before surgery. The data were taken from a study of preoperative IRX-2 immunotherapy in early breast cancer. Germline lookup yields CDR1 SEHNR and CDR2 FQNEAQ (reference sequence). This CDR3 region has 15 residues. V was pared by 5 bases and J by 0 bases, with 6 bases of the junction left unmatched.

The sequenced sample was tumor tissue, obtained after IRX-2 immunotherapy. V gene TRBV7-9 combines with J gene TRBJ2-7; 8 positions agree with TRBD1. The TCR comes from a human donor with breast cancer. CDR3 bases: TGTGCCAGCAGCGGGCGGGACAGGAGCTCCTACGAGCAGTACTTC. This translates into CASSGRDRSSYEQYF. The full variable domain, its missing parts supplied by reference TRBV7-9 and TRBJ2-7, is DTGVSQNPRHKITKRGQNVTFRCDPISEHNRLYWYRQTLGQGPEFLTYFQNEAQLEKSRLLSDRFSAERPKGSFSTLEIQRTEQGDSAMYLCASSGRDRSSYEQYFGPGTRLTVT.